This TCR beta chain was obtained from a study of naive and memory T cell subsets. This clonotype was observed a few times. The beta constant-region primer was an equimolar mix of two oligonucleotides covering TRBC1 and TRBC2. TCRdb itself ran the UMI-ligation and nested PCR reads through MiXCR, one entry per CDR3 protein. The data hold 70,000 to 95,000 distinct CDR3 sequences, with roughly 7% observed a single time. Germline V gene sequence: CDR1 MNHEY, CDR2 SVGAGI. The CDR3 is made up of 15 amino acids. V was pared by 5 bases and J by 0 bases, with 10 bases between. After the first PCR, alpha and beta chain libraries were processed separately.

This clonotype was obtained from a human donor in good health. Sequenced material: central memory CD4+ T cells from blood. The rearrangement uses TRBV6-5 and TRBJ2-2; D is unresolved. In DNA, the CDR3 is TGTGCCAGCAGTCCGACAAGGCCGAACACCGGGGAGCTGTTTTTT. Its translation is CASSPTRPNTGELFF.